One and the same sample provided the 8 T cell receptor beta chains below, sequenced in a study of T-cell reconstitution after alpha-beta-depleted transplantation in children. TCRbeta library construction was performed incorporating unique molecular identifiers. One entry per CDR3 protein results from TCRdb running MiXCR on the PCR reads. The repertoire has around 500,000 distinct CDR3 sequences, around 12% of them found once; the top ten carry about 5.6%. The specimen comprised PBMCs from the stem cell graft donor, sampled from the stem cell graft. The source is a human donor who donated a stem cell graft to a child with combined immunodeficiency.

This sequence joins TRBV6-2 or TRBV6-3 and TRBJ1-2, with 7 nucleotides matching TRBD1. With V trimmed by 6 bases and J by 4 bases, 8 bases remained unmatched. This CDR3 region has 14 residues. Germline V lookup: CDR1 MNHEY, CDR2 SVGEGT. The DNA for the CDR3 is TGTGCCAGCAGCTCCTCGGACAGGATCTATGGCTACACCTTC. It codes for CASSSSDRIYGYTF.

This clonotype was found many times. The chain combines TRBV5-4 with TRBJ1-1; no reliable D call. The V and J ends lost 0 bases and 1 base respectively, with 7 bases between them. This CDR3 has 14 residues. Germline V gives CDR1 SGHNT, CDR2 YYREEE (reference sequence). The CDR3 DNA sequence: TGTGCCAGCAGCTTGGATCCCGGGAACACTGAAGCTTTCTTT. Its protein product is CASSLDPGNTEAFF.

V and J are TRBV20-1 and TRBJ2-3, with 12 bases lining up with TRBD2. The CDR3 has 15 amino acids. The V gene's germline CDR1 is DFQATT and CDR2 SNEGSKA (reference sequence). After removal of 4 bases from V and 5 bases from J, the junction contained 7 bases not matched to a gene. DNA for the CDR3: TGCAGTGCTATATCTAGCGGGAGGGCCGAAGATACGCAGTATTTT. It translates to CSAISSGRAEDTQYF.

The chain is built from TRBV7-8 and TRBJ2-2; weak D call: TRBD2 (7 bases). Trimming pared 7 bases from V and 5 bases from J, leaving 14 bases between. This CDR3 comprises 14 residues. Germline loops: CDR1 SGHVS, CDR2 FQNEAQ. The CDR3 DNA reads TGTGCCAGCACCAGGGGAGCGGGGACCGGGGAGCTGTTTTTT. Its protein product is CASTRGAGTGELFF.

V and J are TRBV20-1 and TRBJ2-5; D uncertain. Between the trimmed V and J ends, which lost 0 bases and 2 bases, there was a span of 16 bases. Germline V gives CDR1 DFQATT, CDR2 SNEGSKA (reference sequence). The CDR3 has 16 residues. Here the CDR3 reads CSARDLAGVHQETQYF. CDR3 sequence (DNA): TGCAGTGCTAGAGATCTCGCCGGCGTTCATCAAGAGACCCAGTACTTC.

About this clonotype itself: At one boundary the junction diverges from the germline segment, which might be a read error. This rearrangement joins TRBV11-1 to TRBJ2-1, with D unresolved. The CDR3 is made up of 15 amino acids. Per the germline V gene, CDR1 is SGHAT and CDR2 is FQDESV (reference sequence). In nucleotides, the CDR3 is TGTTCCAGCTCCCCCTCGAGGAGATCTTACAATGAGCAGTTCTTC. It specifies CSSSPSRRSYNEQFF.

The chain links TRBV20-1 to TRBJ1-2; possibly TRBD1 for D (6 bases). The CDR3 length is 16 residues. The V and J ends lost 0 bases and 5 bases respectively, with 19 bases between them. Germline V gives CDR1 DFQATT, CDR2 SNEGSKA (reference sequence). Written as DNA, the CDR3 is TGCAGTGCTAGAGAAGGCAGGCGGGGGGCCAATTATGGCTACACCTTC. As protein: CSAREGRRGANYGYTF.

Only a few counts were recorded for this clonotype. CDR3 sequence reads: CASSAGQHPYNEQFF. The CDR3, as DNA: TGTGCCAGCAGCGCGGGACAGCACCCCTACAATGAGCAGTTCTTC. The chain joins TRBV5-4 to TRBJ2-1; D is possibly TRBD1 (7 bases). The ends were cut back, 4 bases at V and 2 bases at J, with 13 bases in the middle. This CDR3 has 15 amino acids. Germline-derived CDR1 and CDR2 are SGHNT and YYREEE (reference sequence).